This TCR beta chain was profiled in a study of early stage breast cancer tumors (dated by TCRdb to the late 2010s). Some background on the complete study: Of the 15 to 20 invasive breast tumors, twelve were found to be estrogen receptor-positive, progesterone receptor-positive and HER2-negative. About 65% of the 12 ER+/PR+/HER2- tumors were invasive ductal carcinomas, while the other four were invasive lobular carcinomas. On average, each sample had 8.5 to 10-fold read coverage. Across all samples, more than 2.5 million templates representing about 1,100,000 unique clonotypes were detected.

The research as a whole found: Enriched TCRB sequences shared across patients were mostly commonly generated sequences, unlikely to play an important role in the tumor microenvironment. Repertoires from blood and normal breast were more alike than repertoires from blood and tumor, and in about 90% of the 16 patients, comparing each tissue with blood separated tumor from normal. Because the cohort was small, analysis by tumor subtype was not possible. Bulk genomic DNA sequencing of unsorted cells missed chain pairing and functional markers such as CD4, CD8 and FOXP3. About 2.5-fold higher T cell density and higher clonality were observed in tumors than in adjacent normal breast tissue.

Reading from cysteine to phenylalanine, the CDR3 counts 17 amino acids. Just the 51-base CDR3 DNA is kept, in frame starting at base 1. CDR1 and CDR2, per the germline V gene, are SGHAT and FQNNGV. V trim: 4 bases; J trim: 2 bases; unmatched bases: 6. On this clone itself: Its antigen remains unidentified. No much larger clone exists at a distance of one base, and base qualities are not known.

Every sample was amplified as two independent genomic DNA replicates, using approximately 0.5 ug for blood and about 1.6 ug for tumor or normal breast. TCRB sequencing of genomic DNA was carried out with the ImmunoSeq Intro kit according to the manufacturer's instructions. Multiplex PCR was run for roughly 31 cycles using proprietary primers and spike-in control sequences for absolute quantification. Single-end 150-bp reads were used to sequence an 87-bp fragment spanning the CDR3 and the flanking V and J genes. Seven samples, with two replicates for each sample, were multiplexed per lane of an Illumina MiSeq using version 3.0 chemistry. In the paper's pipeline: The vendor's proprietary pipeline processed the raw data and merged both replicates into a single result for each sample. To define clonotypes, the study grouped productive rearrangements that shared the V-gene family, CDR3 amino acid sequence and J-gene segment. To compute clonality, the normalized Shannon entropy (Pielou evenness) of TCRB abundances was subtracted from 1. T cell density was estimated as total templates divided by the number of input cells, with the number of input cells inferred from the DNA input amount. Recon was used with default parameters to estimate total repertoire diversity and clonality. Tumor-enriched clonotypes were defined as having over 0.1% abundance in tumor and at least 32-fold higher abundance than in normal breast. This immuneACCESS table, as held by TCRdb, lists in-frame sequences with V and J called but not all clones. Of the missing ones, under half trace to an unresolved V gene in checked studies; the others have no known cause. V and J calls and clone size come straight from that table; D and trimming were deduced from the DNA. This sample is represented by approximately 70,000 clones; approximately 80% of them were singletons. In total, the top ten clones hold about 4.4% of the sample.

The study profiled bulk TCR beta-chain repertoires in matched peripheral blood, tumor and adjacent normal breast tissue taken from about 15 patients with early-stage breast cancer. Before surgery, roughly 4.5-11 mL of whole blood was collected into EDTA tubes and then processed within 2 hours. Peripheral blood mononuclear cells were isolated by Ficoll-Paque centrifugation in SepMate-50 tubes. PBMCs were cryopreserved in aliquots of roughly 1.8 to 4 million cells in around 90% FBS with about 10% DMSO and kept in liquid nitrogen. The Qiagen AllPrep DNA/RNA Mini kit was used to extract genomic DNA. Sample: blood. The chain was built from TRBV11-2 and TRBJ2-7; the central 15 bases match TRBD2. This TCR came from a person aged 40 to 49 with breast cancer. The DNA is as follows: TGTGCCAGCAGCTCCGGGACTAGCGGGAGGTACACCTACGAGCAGTACTTC. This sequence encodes CASSSGTSGRYTYEQYF.